One sample yielded the 22 T cell receptor beta chains listed below, sequenced in a study of CD8+ T cells in alopecia areata (dated by TCRdb to the late 2010s). According to the study, the label for this sample's time point signals: baseline before oral tofacitinib. The library came from the immunoSEQ multiplex PCR assay. For TCR sequencing, RNA was extracted from every sample and reverse transcribed into cDNA to serve as template. This is the immuneACCESS table as TCRdb keeps it, with only in-frame sequences that have V and J called. A part of the clones is gone; compared with another copy, unresolved V genes explain less than half, and the rest is unexplained. The sample contains around 140,000 clones, around 87% of them found a single time. The ten largest make up roughly 16% of the sample. The sample consisted of CD8+ T cells sorted from blood, taken at week 0. These receptors came from a human donor with alopecia areata.

The V gene is TRBV30, the J gene TRBJ2-3, with D possibly called TRBD1 or TRBD2 (5 bases each). CDR3 size: 12 residues. Germline V gene data show CDR1 as GTSNPN and CDR2 as SVGIG (reference sequence). Deletions cut 3 bases from V and 12 bases from J, with 16 bases between. The DNA for the CDR3 is TGTGCCTGGAGCCTGGGACCGCACCCTCAGTATTTT. As protein: CAWSLGPHPQYF.

This clone occurred a few times. This sequence joins TRBV5-1 and TRBJ2-7; TRBD1 matches at 8 bases. The CDR3 runs to 15 residues. In germline, CDR1 is SGHRS, CDR2 YFSETQ. J lost 5 bases, V lost 4 bases, and 11 bases had no gene match. The CDR3 DNA is TGCGCCAGCAGCGCCGGTCAGGGGGCCGGCGACGAGCAGTACTTC. The encoded protein is CASSAGQGAGDEQYF.

V is TRBV29-1 and J is TRBJ2-1; 7 bases are a match to TRBD1. CDR1 and CDR2 (germline): SQVTM, ANQGSEA. V was pared by 6 bases and J by 4 bases, with 6 bases of the junction left unmatched. The CDR3 sequence is 13 residues long. CDR3 nucleotide sequence: TGCAGCGTGGAATACAGGGGATACAATGAGCAGTTCTTC. It is translated as CSVEYRGYNEQFF.

This chain connects TRBV7-3 to TRBJ2-7; 8 bases map to TRBD2. The trim removed 3 bases at V and 1 base at J, leaving 5 bases unmatched. This CDR3 has 15 residues. The germline gives CDR1 SGHTA, CDR2 FQGTGA. DNA for the CDR3: TGTGCCAGCAGCTTGAGTAGCGGGGTTTCCTACGAGCAGTACTTC. Protein product: CASSLSSGVSYEQYF.

The rearrangement uses TRBV12-5 and TRBJ2-5; weak D call: TRBD1 (6 bases). Trimming took off 6 bases at V and 4 bases at J, with 15 bases between the two ends. From germline, CDR1 is LGHNT and CDR2 FRNRAP. The CDR3 extends over 14 amino acids. CDR3 in amino acids: CASGEGGPGETQYF. The CDR3 region has the DNA TGTGCTAGTGGAGAAGGGGGTCCTGGAGAGACCCAGTACTTC. Full variable domain (outside the CDR3, taken from reference TRBV12-5 and TRBJ2-5): DARVTQTPRHKVTEMGQEVTMRCQPILGHNTVFWYRQTMMQGLELLAYFRNRAPLDDSGMPKDRFSAEMPDATLATLKIQPSEPRDSAVYFCASGEGGPGETQYFGPGTRLLVL.

The V gene is TRBV10-3, the J gene TRBJ2-7; 10 nucleotides line up with TRBD2. This CDR3 has 15 amino acids. Germline-derived CDR1 and CDR2 are ENHRY and SYGVKD. V shed 4 bases, J shed 0 bases, and the junction held 3 bases outside the gene matches. DNA of the CDR3: TGTGCCATCAGTGGGAGCGGGGGGGACTCCTACGAGCAGTACTTC. Protein product: CAISGSGGDSYEQYF.

The rearrangement uses TRBV7-9 and TRBJ2-4; 9 positions agree with TRBD1. The CDR3 sequence is 14 residues long. The V gene's germline CDR1 is SEHNR and CDR2 FQNEAQ (reference sequence). V lost 3 bases to trimming and J lost 4 bases; unmatched junction nucleotides: 1. CDR3 coding DNA: TGTGCCAGCAGCTTGGGGACAGGGAAAAACATTCAGTACTTC. Amino acids: CASSLGTGKNIQYF.

The chain has TRBV7-8 and TRBJ2-7; D tentatively fits TRBD1 or TRBD2 (5 bases each). From germline, CDR1 is SGHVS and CDR2 FQNEAQ. The CDR3 is 15 residues long. Trimming cost V 4 bases and J 7 bases, with 20 bases left between them. The CDR3 here is CASSSTGTALGEQYF. The CDR3 coding sequence is TGTGCCAGCAGCTCAACCGGGACGGCTCTTGGGGAGCAGTACTTC.

V usage is TRBV4-1 and J usage is TRBJ1-1; D is undetermined. The V gene lost 3 bases and the J gene lost 3 bases, with 8 bases spanning the gap. CDR3 length: 13 amino acids. CDR1 and CDR2 (germline): MGHRA, YSYEKL. CDR3 loop: CASSQLLDTEAFF. The CDR3, as DNA: TGCGCCAGCAGCCAGTTGCTCGACACTGAAGCTTTCTTT.

This rearrangement joins TRBV11-2 to TRBJ2-7; tentative D call: TRBD1 (6 bases). Trimming removed 4 bases from V and 5 bases from J, with 18 bases in between. Germline CDR1 is SGHAT and CDR2 is FQNNGV. The CDR3 runs 15 residues. CDR3 region: CASSSSGYRVHEQYF. The DNA of the CDR3 is TGTGCCAGCAGCTCAAGTGGCTACAGGGTCCACGAGCAGTACTTC.

This chain joins TRBV19 and TRBJ2-7; no firm D call. Germline V gives CDR1 LNHDA, CDR2 SQIVND (reference sequence). The germline V and J ends were trimmed by 8 bases and 0 bases, with 11 bases remaining between them. The CDR3 extends over 13 amino acids. This CDR3 is CASALRTSYEQYF. CDR3 nucleotides: TGTGCCAGTGCTCTCAGGACCTCCTACGAGCAGTACTTC.

The chain is built from TRBV30 and TRBJ2-1; D unclear. This CDR3 is 13 amino acids long. Trimming stripped 0 bases from V and 5 bases from J, with 8 bases between. Germline CDR1 and CDR2: GTSNPN and SVGIG (reference sequence). The CDR3 coding sequence is TGTGCCTGGAGTGTATACCGGCACAATGAGCAGTTCTTC. Encoded protein: CAWSVYRHNEQFF.

The V call is TRBV2, the J call TRBJ1-5; D remains ambiguous. Per the germline V gene, CDR1 is SNHLY and CDR2 is FYNNEI. The CDR3 is 15 amino acids. Trimming took off 2 bases at V and 3 bases at J, with 11 bases between the two ends. For the CDR3, the DNA is TGTGCCAGCAGTGAACTTGAACGTCTCAATCAGCCCCAGCATTTT. Translated: CASSELERLNQPQHF.

The chain uses TRBV9 and TRBJ2-1; D uncertain. Germline lookup yields CDR1 SGDLS and CDR2 YYNGEE. The CDR3 consists of 13 residues. V lost 3 bases and J lost 7, with 11 bases in between. The CDR3 DNA sequence: TGTGCCAGCAGCGGAAGGGTGCGGAATGAGCAGTTCTTC. This encodes CASSGRVRNEQFF.

The gene calls are TRBV7-9 and TRBJ2-2, with a possible D match to TRBD2 (6 bases). Looked up from germline, CDR1 is SEHNR and CDR2 is FQNEAQ (reference sequence). The CDR3 sequence is 14 residues long. Trimming took 10 bases from V and 1 from J, leaving 13 bases between them. The CDR3 reads CATPWGLNTGELFF. The DNA of the CDR3 is TGTGCCACCCCCTGGGGACTGAACACCGGGGAGCTGTTTTTT.

The table lists this clone with a count of one. This sequence joins TRBV9 and TRBJ2-7; 9 bases align to TRBD2. Germline loops: CDR1 SGDLS, CDR2 YYNGEE. There are 16 residues in the CDR3. Trimming removed 3 bases from V and 0 bases from J; junction bases left unmatched: 7. The CDR3 DNA follows: TGTGCCAGCAGCGACCCTAGCGGGGTTAACTCCTACGAGCAGTACTTC. It codes for CASSDPSGVNSYEQYF.

The chain employs TRBV4-2 and TRBJ2-1; 11 bases are shared with TRBD2. CDR3 size: 15 residues. V lost 2 bases to trimming and J lost 10 bases; unmatched junction nucleotides: 7. Germline values: CDR1 LGHNA, CDR2 YNFKEQ. In DNA form, the CDR3 reads TGTGCCAGCAGCCAACTTAGCGGGGGGGCCATGGAGCAGTTCTTC. It is translated as CASSQLSGGAMEQFF.

The chain joins TRBV7-6 to TRBJ2-5, with 8 bases that match TRBD2. V lost 5 bases and J lost 5; bases outside the gene matches: 25. The germline V gene encodes CDR1 SGHVS and CDR2 FNYEAQ. CDR3 length: 20 amino acids. The CDR3 is CASSPSAGGGLAVEWETQYF. CDR3 DNA: TGTGCCAGCAGCCCCTCTGCGGGGGGCGGCCTAGCGGTAGAATGGGAGACCCAGTACTTC.

This clone was observed a single time. The rearrangement links TRBV19 to TRBJ2-7, with 7 positions matching TRBD1. V trimming: 5 bases; J trimming: 3 bases; junction bases outside the gene matches: 7. The CDR3 is made up of 14 amino acids. CDR1 LNHDA and CDR2 SQIVND come from the germline V gene (reference sequence). CDR3: CASSPPGQFYEQYF. CDR3 nucleotides: TGTGCCAGTAGTCCCCCGGGACAGTTCTACGAGCAGTACTTC. The complete variable domain, with remaining parts taken from reference TRBV19 and TRBJ2-7, reads DGGITQSPKYLFRKEGQNVTLSCEQNLNHDAMYWYRQDPGQGLRLIYYSQIVNDFQKGDIAEGYSVSREKKESFPLTVTSAQKNPTAFYLCASSPPGQFYEQYFGPGTRLTVT.

The rearrangement uses TRBV9 and TRBJ1-5; the D is unclear. Germline V lookup: CDR1 SGDLS, CDR2 YYNGEE. V dropped 5 bases and J dropped 0 bases, with 12 bases sitting between them. CDR3 length equals 15 residues. The CDR3 sequence: CASSLSPGSNQPQHF. CDR3 DNA sequence: TGTGCCAGCAGTCTAAGCCCAGGTAGCAATCAGCCCCAGCATTTT.

The chain is built from TRBV27 and TRBJ2-7; D unclear. V was trimmed by 0 bases and J by 4 bases, leaving 7 bases between them. Germline CDR1 is MNHEY and CDR2 is SMNVEV (reference sequence). This CDR3 is 13 amino acids long. The CDR3 DNA follows: TGTGCCAGCAGTTTATCGGCAAAGTACGAGCAGTACTTC. Its translation: CASSLSAKYEQYF.

The chain couples TRBV7-9 to TRBJ1-4; no clear D. The CDR3 totals 17 residues. CDR1 SEHNR and CDR2 FQNEAQ come from the germline V gene (reference sequence). Between the trimmed V and J ends, which lost 5 bases and 7 bases, there was a span of 23 bases. For the CDR3, the DNA is TGTGCCAGCAGCGTGTTAGAAGCTGGGGAGGCTAGTGAAAAACTGTTTTTT. Protein sequence: CASSVLEAGEASEKLFF.